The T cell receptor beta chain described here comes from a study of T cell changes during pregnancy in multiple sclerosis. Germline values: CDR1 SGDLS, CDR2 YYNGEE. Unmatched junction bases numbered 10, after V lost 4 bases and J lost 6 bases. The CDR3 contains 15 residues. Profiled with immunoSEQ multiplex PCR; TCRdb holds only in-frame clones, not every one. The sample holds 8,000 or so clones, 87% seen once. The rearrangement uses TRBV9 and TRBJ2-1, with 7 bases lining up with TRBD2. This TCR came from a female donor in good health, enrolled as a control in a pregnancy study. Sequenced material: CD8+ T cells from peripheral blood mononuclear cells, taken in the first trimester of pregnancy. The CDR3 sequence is CASSPPRLAGNEQFF. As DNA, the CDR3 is TGTGCCAGCAGCCCCCCGAGATTAGCGGGCAATGAGCAGTTCTTC. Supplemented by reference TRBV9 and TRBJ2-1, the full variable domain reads DSGVTQTPKHLITATGQRVTLRCSPRSGDLSVYWYQQSLDQGLQFLIQYYNGEERAKGNILERFSAQQFPDLHSELNLSSLELGDSALYFCASSPPRLAGNEQFFGPGTRLTVL.